This passage covers 14 T cell receptor beta chains from one sample sequenced in a study of low-dose radiotherapy and immunotherapy resistance in tumors. TRAV and TRBV primers primed cDNA for both TCRalpha and TCRbeta. The TCRs were subjected to amplification over roughly 18 PCR cycles employing a constant-region primer in conjunction with a V-primer adapter. TCRdb re-called the reads with MiXCR, one entry per CDR3 protein. The table shows tens of thousands of distinct CDR3 sequences, with less than 25% occurring only once. Sample time point: before trial treatment. This material consisted of PBMCs, taken before treatment. The receptors shown here come from a male donor with prostate cancer.

This clonotype has ten or more counts. The chain employs TRBV3-1 and TRBJ2-5, with a tentative D call TRBD1 (6 bases). The CDR3 has 16 amino acids. The germline V and J ends were trimmed by 4 bases and 5 bases, with 20 bases remaining between them. Germline loops: CDR1 LGHDT, CDR2 YNNKEL (reference sequence). The DNA for the CDR3 is TGTGCCAGCAGCCCTCGGGTGGGGGCAGGGATGGAGACCCAGTACTTC. It specifies CASSPRVGAGMETQYF.

This clonotype was observed at least ten times. The chain carries TRBV11-2 and TRBJ2-5, with 10 nucleotides matching TRBD2. The CDR3 is 16 amino acids. Trimming removed 1 base from V and 6 bases from J; junction bases left unmatched: 8. Germline loops: CDR1 SGHAT, CDR2 FQNNGV. CDR3 nucleotides: TGTGCCAGCAGCTTAGGTTCTTGGACTAGCGGAAAGACCCAGTACTTC. Translated: CASSLGSWTSGKTQYF.

This clonotype was counted at least ten times. The chain joins TRBV6-2 or TRBV6-3 to TRBJ2-2; TRBD2 agrees at 8 bases. The CDR3 extends over 15 amino acids. Germline trimming cut 4 bases from V and 0 bases from J; bases unmatched to any gene: 1. CDR1 MNHEY and CDR2 SVGEGT come from the germline V gene. CDR3 nucleotide sequence: TGTGCCAGCAGTTTTAGCGGGACGAACACCGGGGAGCTGTTTTTT. Amino acids: CASSFSGTNTGELFF.

This clonotype was detected many times. J is TRBJ2-1 and V is TRBV14; 12 nucleotides match TRBD1. V lost 5 bases to trimming and J lost 6 bases; unmatched junction nucleotides: 2. CDR1 and CDR2 (germline): SGHDN, FVKESK. The CDR3 covers 14 residues. CDR3 in DNA: TGTGCCAGCAGCGGGACAGGGGGCTTCAATGAGCAGTTCTTC. This gives the protein CASSGTGGFNEQFF.

The chain links TRBV30 to TRBJ2-4, with 8 positions matching TRBD2. V gave up 3 bases and J gave up 0 bases; unmatched junction bases: 7. This CDR3 is 16 amino acids long. Germline V gene lookup returns CDR1 GTSNPN and CDR2 SVGIG (reference sequence). CDR3 DNA: TGTGCCTGGAGGCCCGGGGGGGCCACAGCCAAAAACATTCAGTACTTC. It encodes CAWRPGGATAKNIQYF.

Ten or more counts support this clonotype. This chain uses TRBV10-3 with TRBJ2-7; 7 bases line up with TRBD1. V lost 0 bases, J lost 2 bases, and 1 base stayed unmatched. Germline loops: CDR1 ENHRY, CDR2 SYGVKD. The CDR3 spans 14 residues. CDR3 nucleotide sequence: TGTGCCATCAGTGAGTCGGGACAGACCTACGAGCAGTACTTC. As protein: CAISESGQTYEQYF.

There are many counts of this clonotype. The gene calls are TRBV9 and TRBJ2-3; 9 bases fit TRBD2. CDR3 size: 18 residues. CDR1 is SGDLS and CDR2 is YYNGEE in the germline V gene. V shed 4 bases, J shed 1 base, and the junction held 13 bases outside the gene matches. The CDR3 sequence: CASSRGLAGPGGTDTQYF. As DNA, the CDR3 is TGTGCCAGCAGCCGAGGCCTAGCGGGGCCTGGGGGCACAGATACGCAGTATTTT.

There are many counts of this clonotype. The CDR3 DNA reads as TGTGCCAGCAGCCTACAGGGGGGCTACACCTTC. It encodes CASSLQGGYTF. The V and J genes are TRBV3-1 and TRBJ1-2; 7 nucleotides match TRBD1. Germline V gene data show CDR1 as LGHDT and CDR2 as YNNKEL (reference sequence). V trimming: 4 bases; J trimming: 8 bases; junction bases outside the gene matches: 1. This CDR3 has 11 amino acids.

The chain couples TRBV5-1 to TRBJ2-1; D may correspond to TRBD1 or TRBD2 (5 bases each). This CDR3 region has 14 residues. CDR1 and CDR2 from the germline V gene are SGHRS and YFSETQ. The V end lost 2 bases, the J end lost 10 bases, and 16 bases lay between the germline ends. CDR3 protein: CASSFESGAREQFF. The DNA of the CDR3 is TGCGCCAGCAGCTTCGAATCCGGGGCGCGGGAGCAGTTCTTC.

At least ten counts were recorded for this clonotype. The chain employs TRBV19 and TRBJ2-3; D might be TRBD1 (6 bases). V dropped 7 bases and J dropped 4 bases, with 15 bases sitting between them. This CDR3 comprises 14 residues. Germline V CDR1 and CDR2: LNHDA, SQIVND (reference sequence). For the CDR3, the DNA is TGTGCCAGTACCCTCACAGGGTCCGCAGATACGCAGTATTTT. As protein: CASTLTGSADTQYF.

This clonotype was recorded a few times. The chain couples TRBV18 to TRBJ2-1; 11 nucleotides align to TRBD1. J gave up 7 bases and V 0 bases, and 2 bases lay outside the gene matches. Germline values: CDR1 KGHSH, CDR2 LQKENI. This CDR3 region has 15 residues. This CDR3 reads CASSPPDRGRNEQFF. CDR3 nucleotide sequence: TGTGCCAGCTCACCACCGGACAGGGGGCGAAATGAGCAGTTCTTC.

This clonotype has more than one count but fewer than ten. The CDR3 is CASSSTGASYEQYF. In DNA, the CDR3 is TGTGCCAGTAGTTCTACCGGGGCCTCCTACGAGCAGTACTTC. The rearrangement joins TRBV19 to TRBJ2-7; perhaps D is TRBD1 or TRBD2 (5 bases each). V lost 5 bases and J lost 0, with 11 bases in between. This CDR3 contains 14 residues. The V gene's germline CDR1 is LNHDA and CDR2 SQIVND (reference sequence).

By proportion, this clonotype is medium-sized (0.01 to 0.1%). The chain uses TRBV28 and TRBJ2-7; D call uncertain. The germline V gene encodes CDR1 MDHEN and CDR2 SYDVKM. V lost 6 bases and J lost 3, with 9 bases in between. The CDR3 spans 12 residues. CDR3 coding DNA: TGTGCCAGCAGGCCCGATAACTACGAGCAGTACTTC. The encoded protein is CASRPDNYEQYF.

In its sample, this clonotype was seen many times. The V gene is TRBV5-1, the J gene TRBJ2-3; the D is unclear. Germline V CDR1 and CDR2: SGHRS, YFSETQ. CDR3 length equals 13 residues. V shed 2 bases and J shed 6 bases, with 10 bases lying between them. CDR3 sequence reads: CASSFSERDTQYF. For the CDR3, the DNA is TGCGCCAGCAGCTTTAGTGAGAGGGATACGCAGTATTTT. The full variable domain, its missing parts supplied by reference TRBV5-1 and TRBJ2-3, is KAGVTQTPRYLIKTRGQQVTLSCSPISGHRSVSWYQQTPGQGLQFLFEYFSETQRNKGNFPGRFSGRQFSNSRSEMNVSTLELGDSALYLCASSFSERDTQYFGPGTRLTVL.